This T cell receptor (beta chain) was sequenced during a study of blood T cell repertoires in COVID-19. CDR1 and CDR2 (germline): MGHDK, SYGVNS. The V and J ends lost 2 bases and 6 bases, in that order; junction bases with no gene match: 5. The CDR3 runs 14 residues. The data were produced by immunoSEQ multiplex PCR, yet TCRdb's version contains in-frame clones alone and is incomplete. The sample gives roughly 99,000 clones, roughly 88% of which show up once; 6.8% is in the top ten. The J gene is TRBJ2-7, the V gene TRBV25-1, with 9 bases aligning to TRBD1. Sequencing was performed on peripheral blood. The sequence derives from a man aged 50 or older with active or convalescent COVID-19. This CDR3 reads CASSEPGTGTEQYF. The CDR3 DNA reads TGTGCCAGCAGTGAACCCGGGACAGGGACCGAGCAGTACTTC.